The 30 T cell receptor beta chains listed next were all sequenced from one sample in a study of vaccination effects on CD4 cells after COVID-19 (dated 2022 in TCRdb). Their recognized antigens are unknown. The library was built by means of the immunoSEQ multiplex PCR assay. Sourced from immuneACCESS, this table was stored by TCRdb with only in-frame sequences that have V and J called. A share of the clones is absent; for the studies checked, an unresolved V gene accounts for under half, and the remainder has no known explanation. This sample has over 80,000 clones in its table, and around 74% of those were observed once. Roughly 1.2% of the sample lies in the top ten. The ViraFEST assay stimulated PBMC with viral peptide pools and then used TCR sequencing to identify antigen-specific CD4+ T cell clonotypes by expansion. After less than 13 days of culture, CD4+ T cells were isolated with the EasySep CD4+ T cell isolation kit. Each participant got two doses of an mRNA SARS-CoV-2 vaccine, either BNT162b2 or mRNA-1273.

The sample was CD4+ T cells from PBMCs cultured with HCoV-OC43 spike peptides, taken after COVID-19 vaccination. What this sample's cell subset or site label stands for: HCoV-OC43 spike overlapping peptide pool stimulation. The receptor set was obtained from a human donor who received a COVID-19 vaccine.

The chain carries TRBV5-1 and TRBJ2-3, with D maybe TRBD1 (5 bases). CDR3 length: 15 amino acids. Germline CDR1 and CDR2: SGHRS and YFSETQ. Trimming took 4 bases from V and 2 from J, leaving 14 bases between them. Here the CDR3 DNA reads TGCGCCAGCAGCAAACAGGCGCAACTCACAGATACGCAGTATTTT. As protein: CASSKQAQLTDTQYF.

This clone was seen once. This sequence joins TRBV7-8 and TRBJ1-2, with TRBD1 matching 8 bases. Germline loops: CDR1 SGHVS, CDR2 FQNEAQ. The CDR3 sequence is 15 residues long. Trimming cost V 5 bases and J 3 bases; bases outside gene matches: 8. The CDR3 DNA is TGTGCCAGCAGCCATCAGTCGACAGGGGACTATGGCTACACCTTC. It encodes CASSHQSTGDYGYTF.

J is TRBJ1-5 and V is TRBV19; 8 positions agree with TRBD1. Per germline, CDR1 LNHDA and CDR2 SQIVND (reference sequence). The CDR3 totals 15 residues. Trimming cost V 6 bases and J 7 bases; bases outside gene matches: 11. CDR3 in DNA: TGTGCCAGTAGCATTCAGACAGGGGTAGGACAGCCCCAGCATTTT. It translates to CASSIQTGVGQPQHF.

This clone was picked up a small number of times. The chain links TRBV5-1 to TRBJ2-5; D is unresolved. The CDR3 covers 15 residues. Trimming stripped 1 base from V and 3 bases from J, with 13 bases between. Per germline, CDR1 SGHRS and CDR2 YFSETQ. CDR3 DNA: TGCGCCAGCAGCTTGTCTCTGGGCATGAAAGAGACCCAGTACTTC. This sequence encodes CASSLSLGMKETQYF.

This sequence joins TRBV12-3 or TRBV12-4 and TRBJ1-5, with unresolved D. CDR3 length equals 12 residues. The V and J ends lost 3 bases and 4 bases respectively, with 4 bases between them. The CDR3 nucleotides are TGTGCCAGCAGTTTCGGGAATCAGCCCCAGCATTTT. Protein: CASSFGNQPQHF.

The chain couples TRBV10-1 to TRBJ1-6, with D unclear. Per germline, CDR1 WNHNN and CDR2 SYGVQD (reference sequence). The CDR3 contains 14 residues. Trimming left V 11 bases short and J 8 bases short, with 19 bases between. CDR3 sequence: CAGASETCDSPLHF. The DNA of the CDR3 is TGCGCCGGAGCGAGTGAGACATGCGATTCACCCCTCCACTTT.

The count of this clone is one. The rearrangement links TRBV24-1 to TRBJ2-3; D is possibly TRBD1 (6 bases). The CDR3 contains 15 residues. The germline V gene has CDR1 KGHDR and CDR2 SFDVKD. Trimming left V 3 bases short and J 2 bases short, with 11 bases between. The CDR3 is CATSDRQAVTDTQYF. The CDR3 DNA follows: TGTGCCACCAGTGATAGACAGGCTGTCACAGATACGCAGTATTTT.

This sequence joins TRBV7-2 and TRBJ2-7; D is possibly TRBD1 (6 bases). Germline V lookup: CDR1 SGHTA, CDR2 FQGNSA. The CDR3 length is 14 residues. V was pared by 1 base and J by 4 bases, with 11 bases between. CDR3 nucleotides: TGTGCCAGCAGCTTAGAAAACAGGGTATACGAGCAGTACGTC. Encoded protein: CASSLENRVYEQYV.

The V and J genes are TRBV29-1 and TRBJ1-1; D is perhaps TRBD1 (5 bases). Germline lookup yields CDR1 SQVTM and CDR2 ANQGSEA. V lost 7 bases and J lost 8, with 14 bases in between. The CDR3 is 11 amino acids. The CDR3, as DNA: TGCAGCGCCCTCGGGACGGTCGAAGCTTTCTTT. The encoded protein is CSALGTVEAFF.

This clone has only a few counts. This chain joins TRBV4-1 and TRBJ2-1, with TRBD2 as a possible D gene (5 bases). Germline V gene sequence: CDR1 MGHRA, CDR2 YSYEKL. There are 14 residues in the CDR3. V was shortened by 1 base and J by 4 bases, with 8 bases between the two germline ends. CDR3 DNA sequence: TGCGCCAGCAGCCAAGGCGGCGGGTACAATGAGCAGTTCTTC. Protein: CASSQGGGYNEQFF.

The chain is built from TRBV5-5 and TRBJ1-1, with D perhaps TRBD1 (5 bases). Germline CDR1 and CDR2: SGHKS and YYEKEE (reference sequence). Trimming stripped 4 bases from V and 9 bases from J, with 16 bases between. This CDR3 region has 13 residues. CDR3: CASSSAGPSKAFF. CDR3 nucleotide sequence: TGTGCCAGCAGCAGCGCGGGACCCTCGAAAGCTTTCTTT.

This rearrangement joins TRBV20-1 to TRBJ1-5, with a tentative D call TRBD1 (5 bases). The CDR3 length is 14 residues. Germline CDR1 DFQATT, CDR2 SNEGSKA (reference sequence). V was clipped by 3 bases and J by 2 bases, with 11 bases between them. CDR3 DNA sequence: TGCAGTGCTAGTTCAGGGAATCGCAATCAGCCCCAGCATTTT. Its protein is CSASSGNRNQPQHF.

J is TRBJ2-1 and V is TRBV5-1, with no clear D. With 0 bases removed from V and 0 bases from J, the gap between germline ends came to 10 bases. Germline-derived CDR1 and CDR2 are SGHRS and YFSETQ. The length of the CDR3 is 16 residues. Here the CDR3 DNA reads TGCGCCAGCAGCTTGGTGACACTAAGCTCCTACAATGAGCAGTTCTTC. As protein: CASSLVTLSSYNEQFF.

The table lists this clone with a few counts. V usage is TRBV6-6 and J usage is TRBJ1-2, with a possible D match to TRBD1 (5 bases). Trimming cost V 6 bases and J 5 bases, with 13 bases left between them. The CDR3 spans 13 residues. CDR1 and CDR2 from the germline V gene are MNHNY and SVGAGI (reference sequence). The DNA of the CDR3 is TGTGCCAGCAGCCCCGGGACGACGTATGGCTACACCTTC. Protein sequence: CASSPGTTYGYTF.

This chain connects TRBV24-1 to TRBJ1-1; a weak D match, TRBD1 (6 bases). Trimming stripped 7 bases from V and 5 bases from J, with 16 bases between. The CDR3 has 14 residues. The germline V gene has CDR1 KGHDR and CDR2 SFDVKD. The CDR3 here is CATRSHRVGTEAFF. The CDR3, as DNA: TGTGCCACCAGGAGCCACAGGGTTGGAACTGAAGCTTTCTTT.

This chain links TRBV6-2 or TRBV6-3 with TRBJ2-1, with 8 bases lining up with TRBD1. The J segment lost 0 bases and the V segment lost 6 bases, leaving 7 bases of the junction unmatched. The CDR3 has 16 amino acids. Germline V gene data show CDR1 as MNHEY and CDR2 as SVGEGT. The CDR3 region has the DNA TGTGCCAGCAGCCAAAACAGGGGGAGCTCCTACAATGAGCAGTTCTTC. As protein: CASSQNRGSSYNEQFF.

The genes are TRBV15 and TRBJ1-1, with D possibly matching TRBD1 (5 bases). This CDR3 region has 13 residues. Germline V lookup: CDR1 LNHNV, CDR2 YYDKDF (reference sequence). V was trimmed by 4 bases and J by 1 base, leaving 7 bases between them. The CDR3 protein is CATSKTGNTEAFF. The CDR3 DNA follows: TGTGCCACCAGCAAAACAGGGAACACTGAAGCTTTCTTT.

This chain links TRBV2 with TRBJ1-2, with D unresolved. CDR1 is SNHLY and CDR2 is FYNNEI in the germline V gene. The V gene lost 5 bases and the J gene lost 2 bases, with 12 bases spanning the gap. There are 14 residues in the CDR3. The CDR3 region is CASSYATVNYGYTF. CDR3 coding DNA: TGTGCCAGCAGTTACGCCACAGTCAACTATGGCTACACCTTC.

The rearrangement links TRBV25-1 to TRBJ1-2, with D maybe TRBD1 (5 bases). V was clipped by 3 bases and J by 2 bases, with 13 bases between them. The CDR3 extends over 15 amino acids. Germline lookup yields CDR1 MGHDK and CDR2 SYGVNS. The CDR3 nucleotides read TGTGCCAGCAGTGACCCGGCAGGGCGGAACTATGGCTACACCTTC. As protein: CASSDPAGRNYGYTF.

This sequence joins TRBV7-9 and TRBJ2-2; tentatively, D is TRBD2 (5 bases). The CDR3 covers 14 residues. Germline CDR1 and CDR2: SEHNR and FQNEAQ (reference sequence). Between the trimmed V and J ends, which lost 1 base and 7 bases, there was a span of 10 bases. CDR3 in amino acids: CASSLEWAGGELFF. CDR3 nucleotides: TGTGCCAGCAGCTTAGAATGGGCGGGCGGGGAGCTGTTTTTT.

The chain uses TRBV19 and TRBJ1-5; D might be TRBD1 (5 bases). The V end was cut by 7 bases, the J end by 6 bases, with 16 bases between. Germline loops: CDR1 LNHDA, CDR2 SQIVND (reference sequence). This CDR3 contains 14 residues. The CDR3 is CASTPGGGTQPQHF. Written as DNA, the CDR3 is TGTGCCAGTACCCCGGGCGGGGGAACTCAGCCCCAGCATTTT.

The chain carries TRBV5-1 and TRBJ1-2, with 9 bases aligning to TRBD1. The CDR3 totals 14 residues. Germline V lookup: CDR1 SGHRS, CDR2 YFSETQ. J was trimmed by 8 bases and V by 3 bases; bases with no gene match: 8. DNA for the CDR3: TGCGCCAGCAGCTCGCTCGGGACAGGGCGAGGCTACACCTTC. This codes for CASSSLGTGRGYTF.

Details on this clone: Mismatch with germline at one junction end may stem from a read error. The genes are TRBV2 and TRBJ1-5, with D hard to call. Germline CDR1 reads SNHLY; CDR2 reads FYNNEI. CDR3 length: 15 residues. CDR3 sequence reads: CASSEGPRSVDPQHF. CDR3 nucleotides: TGTGCCAGCAGCGAAGGTCCCAGGTCGGTTGATCCCCAGCATTTT.

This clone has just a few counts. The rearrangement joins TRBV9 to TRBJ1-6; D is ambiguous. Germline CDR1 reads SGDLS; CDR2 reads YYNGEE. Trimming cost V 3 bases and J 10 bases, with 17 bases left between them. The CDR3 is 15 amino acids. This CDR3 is CASSARRIPESPLHF. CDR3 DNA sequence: TGTGCCAGCAGCGCCCGACGGATACCGGAGTCACCCCTCCACTTT.

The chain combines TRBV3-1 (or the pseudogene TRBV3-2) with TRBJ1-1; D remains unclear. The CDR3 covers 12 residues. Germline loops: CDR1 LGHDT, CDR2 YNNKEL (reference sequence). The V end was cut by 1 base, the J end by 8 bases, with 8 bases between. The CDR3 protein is CASSQVWGEAFF. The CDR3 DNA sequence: TGTGCCAGCAGCCAAGTTTGGGGAGAAGCTTTCTTT.

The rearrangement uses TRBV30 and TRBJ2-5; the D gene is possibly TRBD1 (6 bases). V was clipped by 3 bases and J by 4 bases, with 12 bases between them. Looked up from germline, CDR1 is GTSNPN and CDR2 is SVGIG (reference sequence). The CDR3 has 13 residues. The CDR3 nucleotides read TGTGCCTGGAGCCCCCAAGGGGGAGAGACCCAGTACTTC. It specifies CAWSPQGGETQYF.

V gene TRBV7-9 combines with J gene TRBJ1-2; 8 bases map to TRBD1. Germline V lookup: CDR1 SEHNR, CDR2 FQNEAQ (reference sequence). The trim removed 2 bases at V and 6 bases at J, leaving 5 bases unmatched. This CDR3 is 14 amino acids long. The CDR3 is CASSLQGASDGYTF. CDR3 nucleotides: TGTGCCAGCAGCTTACAGGGGGCGAGTGATGGCTACACCTTC.

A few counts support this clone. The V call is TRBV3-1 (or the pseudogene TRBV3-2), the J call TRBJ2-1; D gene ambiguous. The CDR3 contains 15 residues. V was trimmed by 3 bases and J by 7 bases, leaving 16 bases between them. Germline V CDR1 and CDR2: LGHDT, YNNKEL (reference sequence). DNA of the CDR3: TGTGCCAGCAGCCACCTATCCCAAGTCGGGAATGAGCAGTTCTTC. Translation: CASSHLSQVGNEQFF.

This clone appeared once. CDR3 nucleotides: TGTGCCAGCAGAAGGACAGGGCTGGACTATGGCTACACCTTC. It encodes CASRRTGLDYGYTF. The chain joins TRBV6-5 to TRBJ1-2; the match to TRBD1 covers 8 bases. Germline CDR1 reads MNHEY; CDR2 reads SVGAGI. The CDR3 has 14 amino acids. With V trimmed by 6 bases and J by 3 bases, 6 bases remained unmatched.

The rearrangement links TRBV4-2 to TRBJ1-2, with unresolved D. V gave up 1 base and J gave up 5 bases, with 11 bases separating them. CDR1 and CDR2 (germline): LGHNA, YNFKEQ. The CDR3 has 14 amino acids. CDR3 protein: CASSQGTEEYGYTF. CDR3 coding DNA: TGTGCCAGCAGCCAAGGGACTGAAGAATATGGCTACACCTTC.